The source of this T cell receptor (beta chain) is a study of a mutant IDH1 vaccine in newly diagnosed glioma. Looking at the study overall: Most patients had radiochemotherapy with temozolomide before enrollment; others had one alone. Study-level results: Among top peripheral T cell clonotypes, changes seemed unrelated to pseudoprogression.

Assay: immunoSEQ multiplex PCR; the TCRdb copy retains only in-frame clones and omits some. Among about 68,000 clones, 79% were seen once, and the ten largest hold approximately 8.2%. V was shortened by 4 bases and J by 8 bases, with 11 bases between the two germline ends. CDR1 and CDR2 from the germline V gene are LNHDA and SQIVND (reference sequence). The CDR3 spans 13 residues. Notes on this clone: Its antigen is not known.

Time point specified: baseline, week 1 (first vaccination visit). Stated treatment: pre-vaccination baseline after standard-of-care therapy. Patients carried new grade 3 or 4 IDH1-mutant astrocytomas lacking nuclear ATRX. The V call is TRBV19, the J call TRBJ1-4; no clear D gene. The sample was PBMCs, taken from a glioma patient treated with radiotherapy, temozolomide or both. The sequence came from a man in his forties or fifties with glioma. This chain's CDR3 is CASSTPGGEKLFF. The CDR3 coding sequence is TGTGCCAGTAGTACACCCGGTGGGGAAAAACTGTTTTTT.